The 14 T cell receptor beta chains below were found in one sample sequenced in a study of cytomegalovirus exposure and HLA in healthy donors (dated by TCRdb to the late 2010s). The library was generated by the immunoSEQ multiplex PCR assay. For the multiplex PCR, a mixture combining 60 forward primers for TCR Vbeta segments and 13 reverse primers for TCR Jbeta segments was used. TCRdb's version of the immuneACCESS table is confined to in-frame rearrangements and falls short of the full clone set. An unresolved V gene accounts for under half of the shortfall where checked; the remainder is of unknown origin. For this sample there are 85,000 to 120,000 clones; more than 70% appear just once. The ten largest clones capture roughly 2.5% of the sample. Sequencing was carried out using PBMCs. These receptors were taken from a man aged 35 to 55 in good health and CMV-seronegative.

The genes are TRBV18 and TRBJ2-6, with TRBD1 matching 7 bases. Unmatched junction bases numbered 10, after V lost 3 bases and J lost 2 bases. Germline V gene data show CDR1 as KGHSH and CDR2 as LQKENI. The CDR3 totals 18 residues. The CDR3 loop reads CASSPSIHDRAGANVLTF. The CDR3 DNA reads TGTGCCAGCTCACCCTCAATCCATGACAGGGCTGGGGCCAACGTCCTGACTTTC.

The gene calls are TRBV19 and TRBJ1-4; D is uncertain. With 2 bases removed from V and 5 bases from J, the gap between germline ends came to 9 bases. CDR1 is LNHDA, CDR2 SQIVND, per germline (reference sequence). The CDR3 contains 14 residues. CDR3 sequence: CASSISQVNEKLFF. CDR3 in DNA: TGTGCCAGTAGTATAAGCCAGGTGAATGAAAAACTGTTTTTT.

The chain has TRBV19 and TRBJ2-7, with a possible D match to TRBD1 (6 bases). The germline V gene has CDR1 LNHDA and CDR2 SQIVND (reference sequence). Trimming pared 8 bases from V and 3 bases from J, leaving 14 bases between. The CDR3 is made up of 13 amino acids. For the CDR3, the DNA is TGTGCCAGTTCGACGGGACATAGCTACGAGCAGTACTTC. Encoded protein: CASSTGHSYEQYF.

The count of this clone is one. The V gene is TRBV10-2, the J gene TRBJ2-2; the match to TRBD1 covers 9 bases. The germline V gene encodes CDR1 WSHSY and CDR2 SAAADI. This CDR3 has 15 amino acids. J lost 6 bases, V lost 4 bases, and 6 bases had no gene match. Here the CDR3 reads CASSGGTGPPGELFF. For the CDR3, the DNA is TGCGCCAGCAGTGGAGGGACAGGGCCCCCCGGGGAGCTGTTTTTT.

V and J are TRBV5-1 and TRBJ1-1, with a possible D match to TRBD1 (6 bases). The CDR3 contains 14 residues. V was trimmed by 6 bases and J by 0 bases, leaving 12 bases between them. Germline lookup yields CDR1 SGHRS and CDR2 YFSETQ. DNA for the CDR3: TGCGCCAGCACGACCGGGACAATGAACACTGAAGCTTTCTTT. Translation gives CASTTGTMNTEAFF.

J is TRBJ1-6 and V is TRBV14, with D maybe TRBD1 (5 bases). This CDR3 comprises 18 residues. CDR1 and CDR2 (germline): SGHDN, FVKESK. The V end lost 0 bases, the J end lost 10 bases, and 22 bases lay between the germline ends. DNA for the CDR3: TGTGCCAGCAGCCAAGAGATATCTTATCCCCAGGGTCGGTCACCCCTCCACTTT. This sequence encodes CASSQEISYPQGRSPLHF.

This chain connects TRBV5-1 to TRBJ2-2, with D tentatively TRBD2 (6 bases). The CDR3 sequence is 15 residues long. V was clipped by 0 bases and J by 2 bases, with 8 bases between them. CDR1 SGHRS and CDR2 YFSETQ come from the germline V gene. CDR3 sequence reads: CASSLGGENTGELFF. The CDR3 coding sequence is TGCGCCAGCAGCTTGGGGGGGGAAAACACCGGGGAGCTGTTTTTT. Variable domain in full (rest from reference TRBV5-1 and TRBJ2-2): KAGVTQTPRYLIKTRGQQVTLSCSPISGHRSVSWYQQTPGQGLQFLFEYFSETQRNKGNFPGRFSGRQFSNSRSEMNVSTLELGDSALYLCASSLGGENTGELFFGEGSRLTVL.

V is TRBV5-1 and J is TRBJ2-7; 12 bases match TRBD1. CDR3 size: 15 residues. Germline V gene lookup returns CDR1 SGHRS and CDR2 YFSETQ. Unmatched junction bases numbered 3, after V lost 3 bases and J lost 2 bases. The CDR3 sequence: CASSSGTGGPYEQYF. CDR3 bases: TGCGCCAGCAGCTCTGGGACAGGGGGCCCCTACGAGCAGTACTTC.

The CDR3 sequence is CASSLLAGNTGELFF. CDR3 DNA sequence: TGTGCCAGCAGCTTATTAGCGGGGAACACCGGGGAGCTGTTTTTT. The chain has TRBV11-2 and TRBJ2-2; TRBD2 agrees at 7 bases. The CDR3 loop spans 15 amino acids. Losses at the gene ends were 2 bases for V and 1 base for J; bases not matched to a gene: 1. Germline V gene data show CDR1 as SGHAT and CDR2 as FQNNGV.

The gene calls are TRBV6-1 and TRBJ2-1; 8 bases are a match to TRBD2. This CDR3 is 14 amino acids long. In germline, CDR1 is MNHNS, CDR2 SASEGT. J lost 7 bases, V lost 3 bases, and 5 bases had no gene match. CDR3 in DNA: TGTGCCAGCAGTGAGGGACTAGTGGGAAATGAGCAGTTCTTC. Translated: CASSEGLVGNEQFF.

The chain recombines TRBV7-7 with TRBJ2-5; 7 positions agree with TRBD2. J lost 4 bases, V lost 0 bases, and 5 bases had no gene match. CDR1 SSHAT and CDR2 FNYEAQ come from the germline V gene (reference sequence). CDR3 length: 15 amino acids. The CDR3 region has the DNA TGTGCCAGCAGCTTAGCAGCGGGGATGGGAGAGACCCAGTACTTC. Translated: CASSLAAGMGETQYF.

In its sample, this clone was seen a few times. This chain joins TRBV28 and TRBJ2-7; 16 nucleotides align to TRBD2. CDR1 is MDHEN and CDR2 is SYDVKM in the germline V gene. V was pared by 7 bases and J by 4 bases, with 7 bases of the junction left unmatched. The CDR3 contains 16 residues. The CDR3 DNA reads TGTGCCAGCACCCCCGCGGGACTAGCGGGGGGGTACGAGCAGTACTTC. Amino acids: CASTPAGLAGGYEQYF. Full variable domain (remainder filled in from reference TRBV28 and TRBJ2-7): DVKVTQSSRYLVKRTGEKVFLECVQDMDHENMFWYRQDPGLGLRLIYFSYDVKMKEKGDIPEGYSVSREKKERFSLILESASTNQTSMYLCASTPAGLAGGYEQYFGPGTRLTVT.

This chain connects TRBV12-5 to TRBJ2-1, with 10 bases identical to TRBD2. Germline CDR1 is LGHNT and CDR2 is FRNRAP. The J segment lost 1 base and the V segment lost 8 bases, leaving 8 bases of the junction unmatched. The CDR3 runs to 16 residues. CDR3 loop: CASLASGGESYNEQFF. The DNA of the CDR3 is TGTGCTAGTCTCGCTAGCGGGGGAGAGTCCTACAATGAGCAGTTCTTC.

CDR3 protein: CASRGRGPSTDTQYF. CDR3 in DNA: TGTGCCAGTAGGGGCCGCGGGCCAAGCACAGATACGCAGTATTTT. The chain carries TRBV19 and TRBJ2-3; D may be TRBD2 (5 bases). CDR3 size: 15 residues. The V gene's germline CDR1 is LNHDA and CDR2 SQIVND (reference sequence). V lost 6 bases and J 0 bases, leaving 13 bases between the germline ends. The full variable domain, in which reference TRBV19 and TRBJ2-3 provide the parts outside the CDR3, is DGGITQSPKYLFRKEGQNVTLSCEQNLNHDAMYWYRQDPGQGLRLIYYSQIVNDFQKGDIAEGYSVSREKKESFPLTVTSAQKNPTAFYLCASRGRGPSTDTQYFGPGTRLTVL.